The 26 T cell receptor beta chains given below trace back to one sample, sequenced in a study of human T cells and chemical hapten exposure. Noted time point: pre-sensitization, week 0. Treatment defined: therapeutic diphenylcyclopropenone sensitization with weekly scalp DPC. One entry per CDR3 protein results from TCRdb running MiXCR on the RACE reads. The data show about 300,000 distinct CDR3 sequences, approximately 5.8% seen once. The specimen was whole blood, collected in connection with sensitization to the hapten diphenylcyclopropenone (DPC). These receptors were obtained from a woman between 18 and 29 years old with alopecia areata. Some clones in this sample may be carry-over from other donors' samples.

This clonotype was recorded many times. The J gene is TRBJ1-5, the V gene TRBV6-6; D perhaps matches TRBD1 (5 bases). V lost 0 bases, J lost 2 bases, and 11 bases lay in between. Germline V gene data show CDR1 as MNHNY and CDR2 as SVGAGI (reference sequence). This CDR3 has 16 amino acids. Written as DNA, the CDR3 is TGTGCCAGCAGTTACTCGACCGGGGCCGGCAATCAGCCCCAGCATTTT. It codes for CASSYSTGAGNQPQHF.

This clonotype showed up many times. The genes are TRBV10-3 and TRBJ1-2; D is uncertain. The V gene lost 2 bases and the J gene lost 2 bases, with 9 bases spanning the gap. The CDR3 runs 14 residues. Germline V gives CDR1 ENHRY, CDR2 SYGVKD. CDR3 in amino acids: CAISETTENYGYTF. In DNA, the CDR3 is TGTGCCATCAGTGAGACTACAGAAAACTATGGCTACACCTTC.

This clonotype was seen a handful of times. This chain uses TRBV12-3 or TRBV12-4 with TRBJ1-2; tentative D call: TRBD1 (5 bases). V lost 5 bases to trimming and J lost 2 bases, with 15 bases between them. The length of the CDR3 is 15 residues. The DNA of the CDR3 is TGTGCCAGCAGTCCCCGACAGCCTTTAAACTATGGCTACACCTTC. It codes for CASSPRQPLNYGYTF.

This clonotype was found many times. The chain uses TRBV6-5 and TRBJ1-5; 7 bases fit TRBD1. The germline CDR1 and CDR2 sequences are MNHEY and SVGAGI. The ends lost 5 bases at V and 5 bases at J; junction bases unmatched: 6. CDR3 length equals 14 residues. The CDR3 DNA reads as TGTGCCAGCAGTCCGGGACAGAAACATCAGCCCCAGCATTTT. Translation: CASSPGQKHQPQHF.

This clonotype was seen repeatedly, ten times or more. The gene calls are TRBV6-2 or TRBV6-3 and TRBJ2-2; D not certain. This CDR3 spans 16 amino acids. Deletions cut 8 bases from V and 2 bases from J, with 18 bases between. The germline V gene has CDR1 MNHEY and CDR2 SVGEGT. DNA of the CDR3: TGTGCCAGCTCCCGCACCCCAAACCCAAACACCGGGGAGCTGTTTTTT. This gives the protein CASSRTPNPNTGELFF.

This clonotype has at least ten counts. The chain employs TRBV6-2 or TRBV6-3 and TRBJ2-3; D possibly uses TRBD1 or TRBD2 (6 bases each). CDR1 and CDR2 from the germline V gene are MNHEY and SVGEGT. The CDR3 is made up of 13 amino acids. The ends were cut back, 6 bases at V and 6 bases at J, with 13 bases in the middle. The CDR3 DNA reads TGTGCCAGCAGATCCGGGGGCTGGGATACGCAGTATTTT. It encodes CASRSGGWDTQYF.

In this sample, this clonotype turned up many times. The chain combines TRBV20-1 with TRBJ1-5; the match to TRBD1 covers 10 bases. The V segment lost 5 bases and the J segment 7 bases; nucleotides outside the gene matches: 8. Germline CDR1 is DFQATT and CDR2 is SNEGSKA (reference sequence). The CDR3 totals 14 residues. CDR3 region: CSAAGTGAWQPQHF. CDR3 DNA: TGCAGTGCTGCCGGGACAGGGGCTTGGCAGCCCCAGCATTTT.

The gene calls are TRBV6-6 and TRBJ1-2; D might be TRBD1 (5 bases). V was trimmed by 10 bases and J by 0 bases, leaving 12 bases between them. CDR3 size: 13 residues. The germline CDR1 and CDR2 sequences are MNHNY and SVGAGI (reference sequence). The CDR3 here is CAIAGRTNYGYTF. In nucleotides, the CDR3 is TGTGCCATTGCGGGACGGACTAACTATGGCTACACCTTC.

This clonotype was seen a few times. The CDR3 DNA reads as TGTGCCAGCAGTTACTCGGACGAGCAGTACTTC. Encoded protein: CASSYSDEQYF. V usage is TRBV6-2 or TRBV6-3 and J usage is TRBJ2-7; no firm D call. V shed 0 bases and J shed 5 bases, with 2 bases lying between them. Germline values: CDR1 MNHEY, CDR2 SVGEGT. The CDR3 covers 11 residues.

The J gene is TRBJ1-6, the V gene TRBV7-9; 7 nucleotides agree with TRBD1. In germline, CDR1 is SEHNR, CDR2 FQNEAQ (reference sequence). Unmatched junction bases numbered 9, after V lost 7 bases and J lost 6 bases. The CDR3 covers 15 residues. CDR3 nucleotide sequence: TGTGCCAGCAAATCGTCGGGACAGAGTAATTCACCCCTCCACTTT. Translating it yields CASKSSGQSNSPLHF.

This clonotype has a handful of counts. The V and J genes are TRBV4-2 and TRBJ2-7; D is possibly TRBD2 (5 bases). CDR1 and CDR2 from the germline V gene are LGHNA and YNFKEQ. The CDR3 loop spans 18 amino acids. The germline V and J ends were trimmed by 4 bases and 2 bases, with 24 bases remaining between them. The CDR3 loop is CASSLTYSGSSEAYEQYF. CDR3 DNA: TGTGCCAGCAGCCTCACGTATTCCGGGTCCTCGGAGGCCTACGAGCAGTACTTC.

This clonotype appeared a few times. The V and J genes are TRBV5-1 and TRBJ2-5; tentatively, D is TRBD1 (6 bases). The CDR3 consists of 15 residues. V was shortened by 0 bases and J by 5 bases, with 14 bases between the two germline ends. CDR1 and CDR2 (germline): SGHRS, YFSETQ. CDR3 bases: TGCGCCAGCAGCTTGGCCGCAAACAGGGTTGAGACCCAGTACTTC. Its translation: CASSLAANRVETQYF. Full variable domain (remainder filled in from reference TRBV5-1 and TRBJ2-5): KAGVTQTPRYLIKTRGQQVTLSCSPISGHRSVSWYQQTPGQGLQFLFEYFSETQRNKGNFPGRFSGRQFSNSRSEMNVSTLELGDSALYLCASSLAANRVETQYFGPGTRLLVL.

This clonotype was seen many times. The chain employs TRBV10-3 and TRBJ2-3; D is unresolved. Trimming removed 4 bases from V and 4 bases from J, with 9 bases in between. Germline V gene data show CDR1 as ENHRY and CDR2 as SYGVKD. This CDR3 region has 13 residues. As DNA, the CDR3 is TGTGCCATCAGTGTGAAAGAGGCAGATACGCAGTATTTT. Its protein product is CAISVKEADTQYF.

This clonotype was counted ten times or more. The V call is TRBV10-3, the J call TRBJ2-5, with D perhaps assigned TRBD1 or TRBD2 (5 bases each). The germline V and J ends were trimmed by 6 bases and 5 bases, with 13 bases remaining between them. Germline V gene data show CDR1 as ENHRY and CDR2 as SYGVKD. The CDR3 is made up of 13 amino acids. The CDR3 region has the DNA TGTGCCATCAGAGGGGCCCGGGGTGAGACCCAGTACTTC. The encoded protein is CAIRGARGETQYF.

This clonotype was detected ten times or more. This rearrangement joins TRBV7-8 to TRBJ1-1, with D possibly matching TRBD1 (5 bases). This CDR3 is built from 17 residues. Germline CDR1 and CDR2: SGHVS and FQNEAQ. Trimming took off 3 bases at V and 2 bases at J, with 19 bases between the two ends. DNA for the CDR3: TGTGCCAGCAGCTTTTCCCGCAGGGAGGTTTCTAACACTGAAGCTTTCTTT. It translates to CASSFSRREVSNTEAFF. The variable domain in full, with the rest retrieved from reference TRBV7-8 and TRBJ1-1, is GAGVSQSPRYKVAKRGQDVALRCDPISGHVSLFWYQQALGQGPEFLTYFQNEAQLDKSGLPSDRFFAERPEGSVSTLKIQRTQQEDSAVYLCASSFSRREVSNTEAFFGQGTRLTVV.

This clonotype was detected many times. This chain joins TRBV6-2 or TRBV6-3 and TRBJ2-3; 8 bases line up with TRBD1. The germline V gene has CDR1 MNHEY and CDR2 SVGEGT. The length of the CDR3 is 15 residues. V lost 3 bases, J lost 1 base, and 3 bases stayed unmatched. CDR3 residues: CASSYDRGGTDTQYF. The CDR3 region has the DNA TGTGCCAGCAGTTATGACAGGGGAGGCACAGATACGCAGTATTTT.

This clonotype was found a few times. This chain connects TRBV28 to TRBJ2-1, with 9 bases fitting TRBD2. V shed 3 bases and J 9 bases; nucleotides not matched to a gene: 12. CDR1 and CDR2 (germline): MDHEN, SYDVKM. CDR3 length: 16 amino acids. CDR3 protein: CASSFFPSGESSEQFF. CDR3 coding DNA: TGTGCCAGCAGTTTCTTTCCTAGCGGGGAGTCGAGTGAGCAGTTCTTC.

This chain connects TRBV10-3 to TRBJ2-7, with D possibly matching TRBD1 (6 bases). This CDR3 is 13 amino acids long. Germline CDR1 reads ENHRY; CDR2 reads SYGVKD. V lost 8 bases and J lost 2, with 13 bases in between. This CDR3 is CAIGSQGTYEQYF. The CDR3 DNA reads TGTGCCATCGGATCACAGGGCACCTACGAGCAGTACTTC.

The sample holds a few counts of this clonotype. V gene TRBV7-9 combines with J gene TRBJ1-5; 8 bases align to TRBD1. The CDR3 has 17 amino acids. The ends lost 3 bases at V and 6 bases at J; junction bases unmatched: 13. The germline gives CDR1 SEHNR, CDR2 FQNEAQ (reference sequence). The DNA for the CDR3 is TGTGCCAGCAGCTTGGACAGGGAGGTTGGGCCAGGTCAGCCCCAGCATTTT. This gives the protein CASSLDREVGPGQPQHF. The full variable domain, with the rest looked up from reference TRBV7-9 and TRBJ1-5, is DTGVSQNPRHKITKRGQNVTFRCDPISEHNRLYWYRQTLGQGPEFLTYFQNEAQLEKSRLLSDRFSAERPKGSFSTLEIQRTEQGDSAMYLCASSLDREVGPGQPQHFGDGTRLSIL.

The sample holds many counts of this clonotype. DNA of the CDR3: TGTGCCAGCAGAATTCCCGGGACTAGGGGCACAGATACGCAGTATTTT. Its protein is CASRIPGTRGTDTQYF. The chain combines TRBV6-6 with TRBJ2-3; 8 nucleotides match TRBD2. Per germline, CDR1 MNHNY and CDR2 SVGAGI (reference sequence). The CDR3 extends over 16 amino acids. V dropped 6 bases and J dropped 1; count of bases not matched to a gene: 9.

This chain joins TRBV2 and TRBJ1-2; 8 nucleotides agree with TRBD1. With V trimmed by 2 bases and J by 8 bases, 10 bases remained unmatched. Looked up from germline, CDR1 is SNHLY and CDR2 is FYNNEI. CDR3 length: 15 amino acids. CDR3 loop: CASSESVAGGRGYTF. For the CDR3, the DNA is TGTGCCAGCAGTGAATCAGTAGCAGGGGGCCGGGGCTACACCTTC.

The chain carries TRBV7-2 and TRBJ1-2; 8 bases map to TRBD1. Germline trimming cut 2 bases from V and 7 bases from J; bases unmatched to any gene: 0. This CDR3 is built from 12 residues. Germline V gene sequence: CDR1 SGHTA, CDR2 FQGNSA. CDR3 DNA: TGTGCCAGCAGCTTACAGGGGGCTGGCTACACCTTC. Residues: CASSLQGAGYTF. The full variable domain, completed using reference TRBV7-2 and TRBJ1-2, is GAGVSQSPSNKVTEKGKDVELRCDPISGHTALYWYRQSLGQGLEFLIYFQGNSAPDKSGLPSDRFSAERTGGSVSTLTIQRTQQEDSAVYLCASSLQGAGYTFGSGTRLTVV.

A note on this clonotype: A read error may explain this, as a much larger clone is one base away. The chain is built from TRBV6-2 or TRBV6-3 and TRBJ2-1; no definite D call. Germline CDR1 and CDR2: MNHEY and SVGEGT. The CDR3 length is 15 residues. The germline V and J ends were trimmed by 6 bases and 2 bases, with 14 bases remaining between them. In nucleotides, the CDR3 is TGTGCCAGCAGCCTCCGGCACAGCACCTACAATGAGCAGTTCTTC. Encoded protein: CASSLRHSTYNEQFF.

The chain's CDR3 is CASSYYGGAIPGANVLTF. CDR3 sequence (DNA): TGTGCCAGCAGTTACTACGGGGGCGCAATTCCCGGGGCCAACGTCCTGACTTTC. The J gene is TRBJ2-6, the V gene TRBV6-5, with D possibly called TRBD1 or TRBD2 (6 bases each). This CDR3 contains 18 residues. The germline V gene encodes CDR1 MNHEY and CDR2 SVGAGI. The V gene lost 1 base and the J gene lost 4 bases, with 17 bases spanning the gap.

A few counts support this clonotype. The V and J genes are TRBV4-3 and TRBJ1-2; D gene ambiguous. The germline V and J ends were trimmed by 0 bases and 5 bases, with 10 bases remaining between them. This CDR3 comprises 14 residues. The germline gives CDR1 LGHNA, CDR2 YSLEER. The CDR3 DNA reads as TGCGCCAGCAGCCAAGACAAAGATCTTTATGGCTACACCTTC. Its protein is CASSQDKDLYGYTF.

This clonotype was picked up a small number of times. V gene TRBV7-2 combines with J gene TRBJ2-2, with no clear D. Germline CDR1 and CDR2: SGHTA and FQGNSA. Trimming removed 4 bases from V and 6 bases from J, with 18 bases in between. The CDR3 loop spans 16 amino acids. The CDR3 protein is CASSSSDTRIPGELFF. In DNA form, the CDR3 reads TGTGCCAGCAGCTCCTCCGACACTCGAATCCCCGGGGAGCTGTTTTTT.